The 8 T cell receptor beta chains reported below all come from one sample, sequenced in a study of blood T cell repertoires in COVID-19. Produced via immunoSEQ multiplex PCR; TCRdb's table is partial and in-frame only. Of about 160,000 clones detected, more than 90% appear once; the ten largest clones hold 15% to 20%. The specimen was peripheral blood. The origin of the receptors is a man in his sixties with active or convalescent COVID-19.

The chain links TRBV6-1 to TRBJ1-1, with D hard to call. Trimming took off 2 bases at V and 3 bases at J, with 4 bases between the two ends. The CDR3 has 12 amino acids. The germline V gene has CDR1 MNHNS and CDR2 SASEGT. The DNA for the CDR3 is TGTGCCAGCAGTGAATCCTACACTGAAGCTTTCTTT. Translation gives CASSESYTEAFF.

The chain joins TRBV11-3 to TRBJ1-5, with 11 bases identical to TRBD1. J lost 4 bases, V lost 5 bases, and 7 bases had no gene match. This CDR3 is 16 amino acids long. Germline V CDR1 and CDR2: SGHNT, YENEEA. The DNA for the CDR3 is TGTGCCAGCAGCCGAGAGGGACAGGGGGGGAATCAGCCCCAGCATTTT. This codes for CASSREGQGGNQPQHF.

The chain links TRBV30 to TRBJ1-2; 9 bases agree with TRBD1. The V gene end was trimmed by 2 bases and the J gene end by 2 bases; junction bases not matched to a gene: 6. Per the germline V gene, CDR1 is GTSNPN and CDR2 is SVGIG (reference sequence). The CDR3 totals 15 residues. The DNA for the CDR3 is TGTGCCTGGAGTCTGACGACAGGGGGGAACTATGGCTACACCTTC. Translation gives CAWSLTTGGNYGYTF.

The V gene is TRBV30, the J gene TRBJ2-1; a possible D gene is TRBD2 (6 bases). V was shortened by 4 bases and J by 2 bases, with 15 bases between the two germline ends. The CDR3 covers 15 residues. The germline V gene encodes CDR1 GTSNPN and CDR2 SVGIG (reference sequence). The CDR3 nucleotides read TGTGCCTGGACCCCCACTCGCGGGACCTACAATGAGCAGTTCTTC. Its translation: CAWTPTRGTYNEQFF.

The chain couples TRBV18 to TRBJ2-7; 8 bases are shared with TRBD1. J gave up 0 bases and V 5 bases, and 6 bases lay outside the gene matches. Germline V gene data show CDR1 as KGHSH and CDR2 as LQKENI. The CDR3 has 15 residues. The chain's CDR3 is CASSRGGTGSYEQYF. As DNA, the CDR3 is TGTGCCAGCTCAAGGGGCGGGACAGGCTCCTACGAGCAGTACTTC.

The CDR3 is CASSLMTGQMNTEAFF. In nucleotides, the CDR3 is TGCGCCAGCAGCTTAATGACGGGACAGATGAACACTGAAGCTTTCTTT. V is TRBV5-1 and J is TRBJ1-1; 7 bases align to TRBD1. The length of the CDR3 is 16 residues. Germline CDR1 SGHRS, CDR2 YFSETQ. J lost 0 bases, V lost 2 bases, and 7 bases had no gene match.

This clone was picked up a small number of times. This chain uses TRBV4-2 with TRBJ2-7; 10 positions agree with TRBD2. The CDR3 has 16 residues. Germline loops: CDR1 LGHNA, CDR2 YNFKEQ. With 3 bases clipped from V and 2 bases from J, the junction kept 7 bases outside the gene matches. The CDR3, as DNA: TGTGCCAGCAGCCAGGACAGGACTAGCGGCCCCTACGAGCAGTACTTC. This codes for CASSQDRTSGPYEQYF.

The chain recombines TRBV7-9 with TRBJ1-1; the D gene is possibly TRBD1 (6 bases). Trimming left V 6 bases short and J 3 bases short, with 17 bases between. The CDR3 length is 15 residues. Germline V lookup: CDR1 SEHNR, CDR2 FQNEAQ (reference sequence). The chain's CDR3 is CASSRQTGLDTEAFF. CDR3 DNA sequence: TGTGCCAGCAGTCGACAAACAGGGTTGGACACTGAAGCTTTCTTT.